This TCR beta chain was obtained from a study of cytomegalovirus exposure and HLA in healthy donors. Vbeta (60) and Jbeta (13) primers were used in the PCR. The method was immunoSEQ multiplex PCR; TCRdb's version includes in-frame clones alone and lacks a portion of them. The sample comprises about 150,000 clones, 60% to 85% of which are singletons, and around 1.3% rests with the top ten. This clone was picked up one time. The CDR3 runs to 15 residues. Germline values: CDR1 SGHNT, CDR2 YYREEE (reference sequence). The V end was cut by 3 bases, the J end by 3 bases, with 10 bases between. Specimen: PBMCs. The chain joins TRBV5-4 to TRBJ1-6; D is undetermined. The origin of this receptor is a woman aged 25 to 45 in good health and CMV-seronegative. The CDR3 protein is CASSSPPGYNSPLHF. The CDR3 DNA reads TGTGCCAGCAGCTCCCCCCCCGGCTATAATTCACCCCTCCACTTT.